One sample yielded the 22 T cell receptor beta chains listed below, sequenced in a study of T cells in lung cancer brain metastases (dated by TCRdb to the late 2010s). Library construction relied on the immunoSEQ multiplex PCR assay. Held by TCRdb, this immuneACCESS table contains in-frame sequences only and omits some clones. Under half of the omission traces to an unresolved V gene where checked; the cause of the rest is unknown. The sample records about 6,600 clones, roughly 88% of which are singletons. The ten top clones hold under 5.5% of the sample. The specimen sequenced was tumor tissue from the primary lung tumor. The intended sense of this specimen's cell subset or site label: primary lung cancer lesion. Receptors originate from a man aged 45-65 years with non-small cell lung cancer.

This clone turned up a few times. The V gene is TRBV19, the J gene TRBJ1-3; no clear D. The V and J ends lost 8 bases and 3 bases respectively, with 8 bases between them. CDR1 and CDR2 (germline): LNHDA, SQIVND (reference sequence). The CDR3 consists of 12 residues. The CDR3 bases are TGTGCCAGTTCAGCGTTTGGAAACACCATATATTTT. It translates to CASSAFGNTIYF.

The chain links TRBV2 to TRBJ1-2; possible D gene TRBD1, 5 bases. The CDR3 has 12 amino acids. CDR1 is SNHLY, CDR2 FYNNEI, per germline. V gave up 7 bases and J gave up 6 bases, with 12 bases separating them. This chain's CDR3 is CASNQGWDGYTF. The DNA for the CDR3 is TGTGCCAGCAATCAGGGATGGGATGGCTACACCTTC.

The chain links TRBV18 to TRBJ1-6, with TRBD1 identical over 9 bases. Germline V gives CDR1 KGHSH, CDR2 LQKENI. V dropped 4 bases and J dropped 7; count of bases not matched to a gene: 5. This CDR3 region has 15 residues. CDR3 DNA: TGTGCCAGCTCACAAAGGACAGGGGAAAATTCACCCCTCCACTTT. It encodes CASSQRTGENSPLHF.

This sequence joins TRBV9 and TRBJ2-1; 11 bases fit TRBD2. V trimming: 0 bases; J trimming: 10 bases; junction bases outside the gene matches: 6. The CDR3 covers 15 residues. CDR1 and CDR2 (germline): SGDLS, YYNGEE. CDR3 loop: CASSVAIAGGQEQFF. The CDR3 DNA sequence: TGTGCCAGCAGCGTAGCAATAGCGGGGGGGCAGGAGCAGTTCTTC.

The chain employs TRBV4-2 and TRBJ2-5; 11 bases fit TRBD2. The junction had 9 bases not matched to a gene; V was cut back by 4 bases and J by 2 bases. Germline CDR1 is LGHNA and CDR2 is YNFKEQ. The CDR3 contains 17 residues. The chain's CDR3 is CASSPRLVAGGQETQYF. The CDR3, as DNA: TGTGCCAGCAGCCCCCGATTGGTAGCGGGGGGGCAAGAGACCCAGTACTTC.

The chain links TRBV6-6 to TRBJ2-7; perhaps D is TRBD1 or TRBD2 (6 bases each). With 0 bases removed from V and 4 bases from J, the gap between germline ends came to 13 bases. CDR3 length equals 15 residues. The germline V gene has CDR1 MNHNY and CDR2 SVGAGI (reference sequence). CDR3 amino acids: CASSYSRGAGYEQYF. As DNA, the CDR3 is TGTGCCAGCAGTTACTCGAGGGGGGCGGGGTACGAGCAGTACTTC.

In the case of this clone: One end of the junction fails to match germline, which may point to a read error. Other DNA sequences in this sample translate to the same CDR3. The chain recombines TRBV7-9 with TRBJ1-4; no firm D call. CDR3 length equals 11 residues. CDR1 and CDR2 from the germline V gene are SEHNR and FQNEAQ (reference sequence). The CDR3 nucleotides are TGTGCCAGCAGCTTCGACGAAAAACTATTTTTT. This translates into CASSFDEKLFF.

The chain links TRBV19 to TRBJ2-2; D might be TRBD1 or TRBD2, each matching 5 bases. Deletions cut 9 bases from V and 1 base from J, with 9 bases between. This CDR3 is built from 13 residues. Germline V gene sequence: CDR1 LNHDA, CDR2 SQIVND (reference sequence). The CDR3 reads CASGTQNTGELFF. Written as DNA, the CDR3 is TGTGCCAGCGGGACCCAGAACACCGGGGAGCTGTTTTTT.

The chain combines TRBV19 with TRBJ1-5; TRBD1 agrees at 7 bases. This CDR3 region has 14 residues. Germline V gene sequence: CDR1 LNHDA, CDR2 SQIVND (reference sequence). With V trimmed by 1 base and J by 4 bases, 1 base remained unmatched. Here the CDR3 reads CASSIVRGNQPQHF. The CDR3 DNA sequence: TGTGCCAGTAGTATAGTCAGGGGGAATCAGCCCCAGCATTTT.

The CDR3 nucleotides are TGCGCCAGCAGCCAAGATTCCCTAGCGGGGGGGCATAATGAGCAGTTCTTC. It codes for CASSQDSLAGGHNEQFF. The V and J genes are TRBV4-3 and TRBJ2-1; 12 nucleotides agree with TRBD2. From germline, CDR1 is LGHNA and CDR2 YSLEER. With 0 bases clipped from V and 7 bases from J, the junction kept 7 bases outside the gene matches. The CDR3 covers 17 residues.

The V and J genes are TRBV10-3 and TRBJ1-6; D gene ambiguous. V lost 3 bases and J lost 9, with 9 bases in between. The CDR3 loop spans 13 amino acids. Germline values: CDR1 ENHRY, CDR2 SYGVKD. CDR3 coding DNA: TGTGCCATCAGTGAAGGACTGAGTTCACCCCTCCACTTT. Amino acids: CAISEGLSSPLHF.

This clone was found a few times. The CDR3 nucleotides are TGTGCCAGCAGTTTATTAGGGACACCTCCCAATCAGCCCCAGCATTTT. As protein: CASSLLGTPPNQPQHF. This sequence joins TRBV27 and TRBJ1-5; a weak D match, TRBD1 (6 bases). CDR1 is MNHEY and CDR2 is SMNVEV in the germline V gene (reference sequence). The CDR3 extends over 16 amino acids. V dropped 1 base and J dropped 3 bases, with 13 bases sitting between them.

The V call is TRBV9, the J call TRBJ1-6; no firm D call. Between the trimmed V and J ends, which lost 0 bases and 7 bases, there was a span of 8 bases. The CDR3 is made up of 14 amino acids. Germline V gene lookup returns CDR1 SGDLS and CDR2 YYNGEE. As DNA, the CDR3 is TGTGCCAGCAGCGTAGGCCAGATCAATTCACCCCTCCACTTT. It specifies CASSVGQINSPLHF.

As DNA, the CDR3 is TGTGCCAGCAGCTGGCAACCGGGACAGGGGGGAGATGAGCAGTTCTTC. Its translation is CASSWQPGQGGDEQFF. This chain joins TRBV7-2 and TRBJ2-1, with 11 positions matching TRBD1. This CDR3 is 16 amino acids long. With V trimmed by 4 bases and J by 8 bases, 10 bases remained unmatched. The germline CDR1 and CDR2 sequences are SGHTA and FQGNSA.

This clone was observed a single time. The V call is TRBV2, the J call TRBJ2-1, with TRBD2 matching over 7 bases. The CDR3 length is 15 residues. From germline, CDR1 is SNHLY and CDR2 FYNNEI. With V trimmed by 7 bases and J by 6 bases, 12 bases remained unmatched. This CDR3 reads CASNGQGGSGNEQFF. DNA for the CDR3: TGTGCCAGCAATGGCCAGGGAGGGTCCGGCAATGAGCAGTTCTTC. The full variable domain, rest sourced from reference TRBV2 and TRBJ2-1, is EPEVTQTPSHQVTQMGQEVILRCVPISNHLYFYWYRQILGQKVEFLVSFYNNEISEKSEIFDDQFSVERPDGSNFTLKIRSTKLEDSAMYFCASNGQGGSGNEQFFGPGTRLTVL.

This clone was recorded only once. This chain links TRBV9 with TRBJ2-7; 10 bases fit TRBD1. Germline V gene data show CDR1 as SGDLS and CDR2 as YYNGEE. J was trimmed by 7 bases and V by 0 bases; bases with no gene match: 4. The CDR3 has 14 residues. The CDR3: CASSVGQGAREQYF. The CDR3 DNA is TGTGCCAGCAGCGTAGGACAGGGGGCGAGGGAGCAGTACTTC. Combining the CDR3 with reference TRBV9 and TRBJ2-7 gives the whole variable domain DSGVTQTPKHLITATGQRVTLRCSPRSGDLSVYWYQQSLDQGLQFLIQYYNGEERAKGNILERFSAQQFPDLHSELNLSSLELGDSALYFCASSVGQGAREQYFGPGTRLTVT.

CDR3 amino acids: CASSPLEQVAYEKLFF. CDR3 DNA: TGCGCCAGCAGCCCACTAGAACAGGTGGCGTACGAAAAACTGTTTTTT. The V call is TRBV4-1, the J call TRBJ1-4, with D maybe TRBD1 (5 bases). Trimming took 4 bases from V and 8 from J, leaving 20 bases between them. Germline V CDR1 and CDR2: MGHRA, YSYEKL. The CDR3 length is 16 residues.

The CDR3 region has the DNA TGTGCCAGCAGTGACGGCTACGAGCAGTACTTC. Translation: CASSDGYEQYF. V is TRBV6-5 and J is TRBJ2-7; D not resolved. This CDR3 region has 11 residues. In germline, CDR1 is MNHEY, CDR2 SVGAGI. V lost 5 bases to trimming and J lost 3 bases, with 5 bases between them.

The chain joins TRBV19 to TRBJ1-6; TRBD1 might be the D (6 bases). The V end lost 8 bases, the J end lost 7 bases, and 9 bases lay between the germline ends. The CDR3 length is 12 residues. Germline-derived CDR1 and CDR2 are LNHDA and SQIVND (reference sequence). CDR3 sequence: CASGQSNSPLHF. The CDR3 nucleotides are TGTGCCAGTGGACAGAGCAATTCACCCCTCCACTTT.

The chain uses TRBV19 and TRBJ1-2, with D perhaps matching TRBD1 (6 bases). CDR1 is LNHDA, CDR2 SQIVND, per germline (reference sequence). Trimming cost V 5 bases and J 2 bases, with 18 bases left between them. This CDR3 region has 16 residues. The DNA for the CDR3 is TGTGCCAGTAGTTCCCCTCCGGGACAAATGAACTATGGCTACACCTTC. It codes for CASSSPPGQMNYGYTF.

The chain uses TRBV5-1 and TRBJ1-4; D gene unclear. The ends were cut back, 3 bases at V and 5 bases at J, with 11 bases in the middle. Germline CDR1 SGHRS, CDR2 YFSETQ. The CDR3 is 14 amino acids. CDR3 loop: CASSSGHVNEKLFF. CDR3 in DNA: TGCGCCAGCAGCTCGGGCCATGTCAATGAAAAACTGTTTTTT.

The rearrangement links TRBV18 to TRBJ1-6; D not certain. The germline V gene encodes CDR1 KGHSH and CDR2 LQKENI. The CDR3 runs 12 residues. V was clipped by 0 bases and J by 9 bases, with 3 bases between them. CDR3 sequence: CASSPPGSPLHF. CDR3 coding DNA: TGTGCCAGCTCACCACCCGGTTCACCCCTCCACTTT.